The 15 T cell receptor beta chains presented below share a single source sample, sequenced in a study of blood T cell repertoires in COVID-19. Assay: immunoSEQ multiplex PCR; the TCRdb copy retains only in-frame clones and omits some. The table records more than 200,000 clones, about 83% of them present only once. Sequencing input: peripheral blood. These receptors were taken from a woman between 40 and 55 years old with active or convalescent COVID-19.

V usage is TRBV11-3 and J usage is TRBJ2-3; the match to TRBD2 covers 10 bases. Per the germline V gene, CDR1 is SGHNT and CDR2 is YENEEA. The CDR3 runs to 17 residues. Losses at the gene ends were 5 bases for V and 6 bases for J; bases not matched to a gene: 14. The CDR3 here is CASSPPGGSGGADTQYF. CDR3 in DNA: TGTGCCAGCAGCCCCCCGGGCGGAAGCGGGGGGGCGGATACGCAGTATTTT.

The chain carries TRBV6-1 and TRBJ1-6, with TRBD1 matching 8 bases. This CDR3 spans 18 amino acids. Germline CDR1 and CDR2: MNHNS and SASEGT. V dropped 4 bases and J dropped 0; count of bases not matched to a gene: 8. The CDR3 DNA sequence: TGTGCCAGCAGTGGACGACAGGGGACAAGCTCCTATAATTCACCCCTCCACTTT. Protein: CASSGRQGTSSYNSPLHF.

The chain has TRBV5-1 and TRBJ2-7; tentative D call: TRBD2 (7 bases). V shed 0 bases and J shed 4 bases, with 11 bases lying between them. Germline CDR1 is SGHRS and CDR2 is YFSETQ. The CDR3 contains 14 residues. This CDR3 reads CASSLEQGGYEQYF. In DNA, the CDR3 is TGCGCCAGCAGCTTGGAACAGGGAGGGTACGAGCAGTACTTC.

The V gene is TRBV11-2, the J gene TRBJ1-2; 9 bases align to TRBD1. The junction had 4 bases not matched to a gene; V was cut back by 5 bases and J by 6 bases. The CDR3 contains 13 residues. Germline assignment: CDR1 SGHAT and CDR2 FQNNGV. The CDR3, as DNA: TGTGCCAGCAGCCGGGACAGGGAAGATGGCTACACCTTC. Protein product: CASSRDREDGYTF.

The chain joins TRBV6-8 to TRBJ1-1; D remains unclear. This CDR3 is 12 amino acids long. V was trimmed by 8 bases and J by 2 bases, leaving 9 bases between them. Germline values: CDR1 MNHGY, CDR2 SAAAGT. The CDR3 sequence is CASRPGNTEAFF. The CDR3 nucleotides are TGTGCCAGCCGTCCGGGAAACACTGAAGCTTTCTTT.

CDR3 sequence: CASSYGKTEAFF. DNA of the CDR3: TGTGCCAGCAGCTATGGTAAAACTGAAGCTTTCTTT. The chain is built from TRBV28 and TRBJ1-1, with D unclear. Germline CDR1 reads MDHEN; CDR2 reads SYDVKM. Deletions cut 6 bases from V and 5 bases from J, with 10 bases between. The CDR3 runs to 12 residues.

The chain employs TRBV6-1 and TRBJ2-7, with D perhaps TRBD2 (5 bases). This CDR3 spans 14 amino acids. Germline-derived CDR1 and CDR2 are MNHNS and SASEGT. Trimming took 5 bases from V and 4 from J, leaving 15 bases between them. The CDR3 spells CASSYAEVGYEQYF. The DNA for the CDR3 is TGTGCCAGCAGTTATGCGGAGGTCGGTTACGAGCAGTACTTC.

V usage is TRBV19 and J usage is TRBJ2-1; TRBD2 matches 12 bases. This CDR3 region has 16 residues. Germline V gives CDR1 LNHDA, CDR2 SQIVND (reference sequence). Trimming at V came to 3 bases and at J to 3 bases, leaving 3 bases not matched to a gene. CDR3 sequence: CASSMGTSGYYNEQFF. Here the CDR3 DNA reads TGTGCCAGTAGTATGGGGACTAGCGGGTACTACAATGAGCAGTTCTTC.

The CDR3 DNA sequence: TGCGCCAGCAGCCCACCCCGCGGGGGACGGCATAACTATGGCTACACCTTC. Its protein is CASSPPRGGRHNYGYTF. This chain connects TRBV5-1 to TRBJ1-2; tentative D call: TRBD1 (5 bases). CDR3 size: 17 residues. From germline, CDR1 is SGHRS and CDR2 YFSETQ. V was trimmed by 4 bases and J by 1 base, leaving 20 bases between them.

The J gene is TRBJ1-2, the V gene TRBV3-1 (or the pseudogene TRBV3-2); TRBD1 agrees at 8 bases. J lost 6 bases, V lost 2 bases, and 14 bases had no gene match. CDR1 is LGHDT, CDR2 YNNKEL, per germline (reference sequence). This CDR3 has 17 residues. The CDR3 DNA follows: TGTGCCAGCAGCCAAACCCTTACCGGACAGGGACAACATGGCTACACCTTC. Its translation: CASSQTLTGQGQHGYTF.

J is TRBJ2-1 and V is TRBV3-1 (or the pseudogene TRBV3-2), with 8 nucleotides matching TRBD2. Germline CDR1 reads LGHDT; CDR2 reads YNNKEL (reference sequence). This CDR3 contains 15 residues. V trimming: 4 bases; J trimming: 4 bases; junction bases outside the gene matches: 6. The CDR3 coding sequence is TGTGCCAGCAGCCTAAGCGGGAGAGTGTACAATGAGCAGTTCTTC. This sequence encodes CASSLSGRVYNEQFF.

To note about this clone: The CDR3 ends on some other residue instead of the conserved phenylalanine or tryptophan, so this is likely a read error. The limits of the CDR3 on the DNA are not certain, so only TCRdb's listed CDR3 is given. The chain joins TRBV3-1 (or the pseudogene TRBV3-2) to TRBJ1-4. Both ends counted, the CDR3 spans 11 residues. Germline V gene sequence: CDR1 LGHDT, CDR2 YNNKEL (reference sequence). This CDR3 is CASSQEAYPSS.

The chain links TRBV7-8 to TRBJ1-4; D is possibly TRBD1 (6 bases). The CDR3 is 17 residues long. Deletions cut 3 bases from V and 0 bases from J, with 14 bases between. Looked up from germline, CDR1 is SGHVS and CDR2 is FQNEAQ. In nucleotides, the CDR3 is TGTGCCAGCAGCTTTAGATCTGGGGGCGCAACTAATGAAAAACTGTTTTTT. Translation gives CASSFRSGGATNEKLFF.

The V and J genes are TRBV2 and TRBJ2-7; 10 positions match TRBD2. This CDR3 spans 14 amino acids. The trim removed 1 base at V and 3 bases at J, leaving 0 bases unmatched. Germline V gives CDR1 SNHLY, CDR2 FYNNEI. CDR3 region: CASSEGTSGYEQYF. For the CDR3, the DNA is TGTGCCAGCAGTGAAGGGACTAGCGGCTACGAGCAGTACTTC.

The chain is built from TRBV6-5 and TRBJ1-2, with 8 bases fitting TRBD1. Germline CDR1 reads MNHEY; CDR2 reads SVGAGI. The CDR3 spans 12 residues. Trimming cost V 4 bases and J 7 bases; bases outside gene matches: 2. CDR3 sequence reads: CASSSGGSGYTF. DNA for the CDR3: TGTGCCAGCAGTTCAGGGGGCTCTGGCTACACCTTC.